The clone carrying this TCR beta chain was seen many times. The antigen is unknown. This entry belongs to a study of T cells in Graves' hyperthyroidism and ophthalmopathy. Study-wide results and limits: The model forecast ophthalmopathy, anticipating it by a median about 6.5 months before onset. A model of 13 V-J pairs discriminated ophthalmopathy from stable hyperthyroidism.

Amplified regions were TCR beta CDR3 sequences from RNA transcripts. The TCR CDR3 was amplified in a first-round RT-PCR using the HTBI primer set. TCRdb independently ran MiXCR on the multiplex PCR reads; one entry per CDR3 protein. The table shows a few hundred thousand distinct CDR3 sequences, with around 13% occurring only once. V gave up 5 bases and J gave up 1 base, with 14 bases separating them. CDR3 length: 15 residues. The germline V gene has CDR1 SGHTA and CDR2 FQGNSA. The clonotype comes from a woman aged 35 to 49 with Graves' ophthalmopathy. The chain uses TRBV7-2 and TRBJ2-5; D unresolved. The sample taken for sequencing was blood. CDR3 loop: CASSPTGHTQETQYF. The CDR3, as DNA: TGTGCCAGCAGCCCTACGGGTCATACCCAAGAGACCCAGTACTTC.